Listed here are 3 T cell receptor beta chains from one sample, sequenced in a study of technical replicates of blood from a handful of donors. Sequenced by immunoSEQ multiplex PCR; TCRdb stores in-frame clones only, minus some. The data show under 70,000 clones, with about 86% seen just once and roughly 5.2% held by the top ten. The material sequenced was PBMCs. The receptors come from a human donor in good health. Some clones in this sample may be carry-over from other donors' samples.

The chain links TRBV5-1 to TRBJ2-5, with 7 bases aligning to TRBD1. The CDR3 is 13 residues long. With 7 bases clipped from V and 5 bases from J, the junction kept 8 bases outside the gene matches. The germline V gene encodes CDR1 SGHRS and CDR2 YFSETQ. The CDR3 sequence: CASAKRGQETQYF. Written as DNA, the CDR3 is TGCGCCAGCGCCAAAAGGGGGCAGGAGACCCAGTACTTC.

The chain has TRBV21-1 and TRBJ2-7; the DNA was not used to check the table's D call, TRBD1. TRBV21-1 is noted as a pseudogene. CDR3 length: 14 amino acids. The CDR3 protein is CASSKHILVHEQYF. The CDR3, as DNA: TGTGCCAGCAGCAAACACATATTGGTCCACGAGCAGTACTTC.

The chain has TRBV10-3 and TRBJ2-7, with 8 positions matching TRBD1. Looked up from germline, CDR1 is ENHRY and CDR2 is SYGVKD. With 6 bases clipped from V and 6 bases from J, the junction kept 4 bases outside the gene matches. The CDR3 is 12 residues long. In DNA form, the CDR3 reads TGTGCCATCAGGGGCGGACAGGGCGAGCAGTACTTC. This translates into CAIRGGQGEQYF.